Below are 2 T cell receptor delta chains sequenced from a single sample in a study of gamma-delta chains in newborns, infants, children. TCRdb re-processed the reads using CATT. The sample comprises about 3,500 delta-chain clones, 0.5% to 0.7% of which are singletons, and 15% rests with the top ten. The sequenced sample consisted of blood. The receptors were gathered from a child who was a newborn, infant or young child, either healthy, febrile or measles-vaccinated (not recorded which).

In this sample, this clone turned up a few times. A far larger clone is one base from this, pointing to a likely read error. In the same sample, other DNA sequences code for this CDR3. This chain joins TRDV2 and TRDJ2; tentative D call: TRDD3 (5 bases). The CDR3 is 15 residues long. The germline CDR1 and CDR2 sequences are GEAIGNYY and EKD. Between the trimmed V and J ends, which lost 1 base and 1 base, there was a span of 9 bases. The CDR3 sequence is CACDTGGYLTAQLFF. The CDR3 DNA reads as TGTGCCTGTGACACTGGTGGATATTTGACAGCACAACTCTTCTTT.

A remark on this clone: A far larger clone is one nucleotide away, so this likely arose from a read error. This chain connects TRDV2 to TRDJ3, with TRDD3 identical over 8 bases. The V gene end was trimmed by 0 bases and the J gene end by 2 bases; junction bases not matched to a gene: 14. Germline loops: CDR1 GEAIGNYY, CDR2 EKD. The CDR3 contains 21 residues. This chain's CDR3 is CACDTMSEGYASPWDTRQMFF. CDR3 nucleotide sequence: TGTGCCTGTGACACCATGTCGGAGGGATACGCTAGCCCCTGGGACACCCGACAGATGTTTTTC.